This entry lists 4 T cell receptor beta chains sequenced from one sample in a study of cytomegalovirus exposure and HLA in healthy donors. The PCR was carried out with 60 Vbeta primers and 13 Jbeta primers. Repertoires were generated with immunoSEQ multiplex PCR, while TCRdb's copy carries only in-frame clones and drops some. The table lists some 89,000 clones, 75% to 85% of them singletons. Sequencing input: PBMCs. These receptors originate from a woman younger than 45 in good health and CMV-seronegative.

CDR3 loop: CASSPLEARVTFF. CDR3 coding DNA: TGTGCCAGCAGCCCCTTGGAGGCGAGAGTAACTTTCTTT. The V call is TRBV6-5, the J call TRBJ1-1; D remains unclear. The CDR3 runs to 13 residues. Trimming stripped 6 bases from V and 12 bases from J, with 20 bases between. CDR1 MNHEY and CDR2 SVGAGI come from the germline V gene.

The chain carries TRBV4-3 and TRBJ2-7, with 8 positions matching TRBD1. This CDR3 spans 15 amino acids. Trimming cost V 4 bases and J 4 bases; bases outside gene matches: 9. Germline V CDR1 and CDR2: LGHNA, YSLEER. The chain's CDR3 is CASSRTQDREYEQYF. CDR3 DNA sequence: TGCGCCAGCAGCCGTACGCAGGACAGGGAGTACGAGCAGTACTTC.

The chain employs TRBV11-3 and TRBJ2-1; D gene uncertain. This CDR3 is built from 13 residues. CDR1 and CDR2 (germline): SGHNT, YENEEA. V was pared by 1 base and J by 5 bases, with 6 bases between. CDR3 sequence reads: CASSLGPNNEQFF. In DNA, the CDR3 is TGTGCCAGCAGCTTAGGGCCCAACAATGAGCAGTTCTTC. The full variable domain, completed using reference TRBV11-3 and TRBJ2-1, is EAGVVQSPRYKIIEKKQPVAFWCNPISGHNTLYWYLQNLGQGPELLIRYENEEAVDDSQLPKDRFSAERLKGVDSTLKIQPAELGDSAVYLCASSLGPNNEQFFGPGTRLTVL.

This sequence joins TRBV11-2 and TRBJ2-7; the D gene is possibly TRBD1 (5 bases). The CDR3 is made up of 13 amino acids. V was shortened by 5 bases and J by 3 bases, with 11 bases between the two germline ends. Germline CDR1 SGHAT, CDR2 FQNNGV. CDR3 sequence reads: CASSPTGYYEQYF. CDR3 DNA sequence: TGTGCCAGCAGCCCCACAGGATACTACGAGCAGTACTTC.